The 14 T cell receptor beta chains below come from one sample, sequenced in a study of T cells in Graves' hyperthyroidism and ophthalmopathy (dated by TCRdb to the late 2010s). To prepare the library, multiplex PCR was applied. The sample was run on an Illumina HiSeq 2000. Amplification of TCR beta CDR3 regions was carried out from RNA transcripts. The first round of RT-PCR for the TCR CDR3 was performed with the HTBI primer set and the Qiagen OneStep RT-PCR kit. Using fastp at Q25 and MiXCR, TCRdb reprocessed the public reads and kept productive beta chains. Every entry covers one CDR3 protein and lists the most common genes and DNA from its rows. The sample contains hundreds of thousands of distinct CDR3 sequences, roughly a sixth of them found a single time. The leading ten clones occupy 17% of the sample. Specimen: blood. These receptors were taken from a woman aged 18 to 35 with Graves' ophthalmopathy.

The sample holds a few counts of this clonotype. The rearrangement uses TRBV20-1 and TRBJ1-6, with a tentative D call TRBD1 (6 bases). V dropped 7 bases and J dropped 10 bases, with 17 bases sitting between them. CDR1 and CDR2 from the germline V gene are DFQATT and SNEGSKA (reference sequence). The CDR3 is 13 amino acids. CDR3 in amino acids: CSVTPRGRSPLHF. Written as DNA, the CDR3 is TGCAGTGTAACCCCCAGGGGTCGATCACCCCTCCACTTT.

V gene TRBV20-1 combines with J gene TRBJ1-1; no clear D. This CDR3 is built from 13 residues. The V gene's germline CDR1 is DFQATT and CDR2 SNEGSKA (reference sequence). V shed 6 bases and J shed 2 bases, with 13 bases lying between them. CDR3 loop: CSAPRGENTEAFF. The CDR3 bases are TGCAGTGCCCCGCGTGGGGAAAACACTGAAGCTTTCTTT.

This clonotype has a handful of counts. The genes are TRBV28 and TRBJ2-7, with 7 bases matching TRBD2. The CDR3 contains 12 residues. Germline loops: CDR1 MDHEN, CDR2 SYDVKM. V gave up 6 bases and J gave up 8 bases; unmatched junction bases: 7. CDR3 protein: CASSRTRGKQYF. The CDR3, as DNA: TGTGCCAGCAGCCGGACTAGAGGCAAGCAGTACTTC.

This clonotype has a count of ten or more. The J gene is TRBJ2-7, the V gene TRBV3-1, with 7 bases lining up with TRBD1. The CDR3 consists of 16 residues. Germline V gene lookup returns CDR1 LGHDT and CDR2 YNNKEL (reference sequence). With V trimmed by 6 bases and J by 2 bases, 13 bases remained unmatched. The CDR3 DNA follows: TGTGCCAGCAGACTCAAACCGGGACAGTTGGCCTACGAGCAGTACTTC. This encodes CASRLKPGQLAYEQYF.

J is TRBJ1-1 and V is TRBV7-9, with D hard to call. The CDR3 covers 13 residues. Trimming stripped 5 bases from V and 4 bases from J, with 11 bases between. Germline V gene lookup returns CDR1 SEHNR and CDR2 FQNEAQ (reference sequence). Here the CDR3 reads CASSETVTTEAFF. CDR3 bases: TGTGCCAGCAGCGAAACAGTCACCACTGAAGCTTTCTTT.

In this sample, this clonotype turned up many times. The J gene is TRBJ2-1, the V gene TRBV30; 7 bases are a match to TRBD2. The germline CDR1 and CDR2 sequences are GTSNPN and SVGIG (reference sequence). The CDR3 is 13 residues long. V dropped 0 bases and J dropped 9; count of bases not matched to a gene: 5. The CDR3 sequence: CAWSVLARSEQFF. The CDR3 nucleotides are TGTGCCTGGAGTGTACTAGCGAGGTCTGAGCAGTTCTTC.

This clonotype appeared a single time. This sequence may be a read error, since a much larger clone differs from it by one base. DNA for the CDR3: TGTGCCAGCAGTGAAGTGGCGAACACTGAAGCTTTCTTT. It translates to CASSEVANTEAFF. The gene calls are TRBV6-1 and TRBJ1-1, with unresolved D. This CDR3 has 13 residues. The V and J ends lost 1 base and 1 base respectively, with 4 bases between them. From germline, CDR1 is MNHNS and CDR2 SASEGT.

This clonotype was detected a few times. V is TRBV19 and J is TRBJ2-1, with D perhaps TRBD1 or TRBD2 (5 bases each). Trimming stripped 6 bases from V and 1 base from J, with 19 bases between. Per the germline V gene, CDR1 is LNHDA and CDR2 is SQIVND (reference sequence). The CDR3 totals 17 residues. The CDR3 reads CASSAQPGTYSYNEQFF. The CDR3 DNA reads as TGTGCCAGTAGCGCTCAACCCGGGACGTATTCCTACAATGAGCAGTTCTTC.

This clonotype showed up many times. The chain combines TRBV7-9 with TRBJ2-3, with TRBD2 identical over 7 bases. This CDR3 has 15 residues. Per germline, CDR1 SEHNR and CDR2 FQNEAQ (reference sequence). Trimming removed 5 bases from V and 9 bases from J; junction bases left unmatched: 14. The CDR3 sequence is CASSPRSSGKGTQYF. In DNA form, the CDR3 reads TGTGCCAGCAGCCCCCGGTCTAGCGGAAAGGGGACGCAGTATTTT.

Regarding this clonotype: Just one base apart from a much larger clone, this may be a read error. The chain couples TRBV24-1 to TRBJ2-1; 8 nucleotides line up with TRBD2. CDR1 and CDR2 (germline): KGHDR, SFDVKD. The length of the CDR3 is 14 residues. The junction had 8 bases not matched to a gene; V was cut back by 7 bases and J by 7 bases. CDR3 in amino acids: CATSVSGSRNEQFF. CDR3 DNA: TGTGCCACCAGCGTCAGCGGGAGTCGGAATGAGCAGTTCTTC.

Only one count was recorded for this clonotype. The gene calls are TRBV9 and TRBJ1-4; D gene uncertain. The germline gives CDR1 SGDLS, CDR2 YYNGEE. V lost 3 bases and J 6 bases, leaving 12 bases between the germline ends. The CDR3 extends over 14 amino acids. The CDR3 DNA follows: TGTGCCAGCAGCGAGACGGGTGGGGATGAAAAACTGTTTTTT. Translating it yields CASSETGGDEKLFF.

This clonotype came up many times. CDR3 in DNA: TGTGCCAGCAGCCCCAGTCCGGGGGCAAGAGATACGCAGTATTTT. Its translation is CASSPSPGARDTQYF. The chain joins TRBV7-2 to TRBJ2-3; D possibly matches TRBD1 or TRBD2 (6 bases each). The CDR3 has 15 residues. V lost 5 bases and J lost 5, with 17 bases in between. The germline gives CDR1 SGHTA, CDR2 FQGNSA.

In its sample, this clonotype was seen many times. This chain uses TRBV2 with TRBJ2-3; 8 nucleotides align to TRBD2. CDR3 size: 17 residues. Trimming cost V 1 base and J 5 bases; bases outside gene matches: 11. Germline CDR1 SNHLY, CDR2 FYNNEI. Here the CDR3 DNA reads TGTGCCAGCAGTGAAGTAGGGCCGCGGGAGGCGAGAGATACGCAGTATTTT. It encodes CASSEVGPREARDTQYF.

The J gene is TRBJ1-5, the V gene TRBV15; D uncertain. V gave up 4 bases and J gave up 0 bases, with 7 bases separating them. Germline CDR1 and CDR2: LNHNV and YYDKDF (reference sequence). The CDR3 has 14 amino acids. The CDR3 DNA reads TGTGCCACCAGCACCGGATATAGCAATCAGCCCCAGCATTTT. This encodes CATSTGYSNQPQHF. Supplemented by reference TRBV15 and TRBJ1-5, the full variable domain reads DAMVIQNPRYQVTQFGKPVTLSCSQTLNHNVMYWYQQKSSQAPKLLFHYYDKDFNNEADTPDNFQSRRPNTSFCFLDIRSPGLGDTAMYLCATSTGYSNQPQHFGDGTRLSIL.